This TCR beta chain was sequenced for a study of a mutant IDH1 vaccine in newly diagnosed glioma. For the study at large: The initiation of vaccination occurred 4-6 weeks after radiotherapy alone, or with temozolomide cycles. The earlier regimen, radiotherapy, temozolomide, or both, was most often both. Visits V12 and V13 fell at weeks 35 and 47, respectively.

The CDR3 sequence is 14 residues long. The V gene's germline CDR1 is SNHLY and CDR2 FYNNEI. Trimming removed 7 bases from V and 10 bases from J, with 17 bases in between. The sample holds a few counts of this clone. Its antigen is still unknown. Time point in this sample: week 47, end of study. Doses comprised 300 ug of mutant IDH1 20-mer peptide each, plus topical imiquimod. Patients were given eight vaccinations, scheduled in weeks 1, 3, 5, 7, 11, 15, 19 and 23. The table came from immunoSEQ multiplex PCR; TCRdb's copy has only in-frame clones and leaves some out. Seen here are tens of thousands of clones, almost 65% observed once, and the top ten hold roughly 5%.

The clonotype was recovered from a man in his forties with glioma. Some clones in this sample may be carry-over from other donors' samples. The material was peripheral blood mononuclear cells (PBMCs), obtained from a glioma patient whose treatment included an IDH1 peptide vaccine. This chain uses TRBV2 with TRBJ1-6; D unresolved. CDR3 region: CASTPRGSGSPLHF. The CDR3 nucleotides are TGTGCCAGCACCCCGAGAGGGTCGGGCTCACCCCTCCACTTT.